The present T cell receptor beta chain was sequenced within a study of blood T cell repertoires in COVID-19. Study at large: The samples span acute and convalescent COVID-19 from the United States, Italy and Spain.

This clone showed up just a few times. Method: immunoSEQ multiplex PCR; TCRdb's copy keeps in-frame clones and lacks some. The data hold roughly 200,000 clones, with 88% observed a single time. This study enrolled people aged roughly 18 to 89 from about 26 US geographic areas. The CDR3 spans 16 residues. The germline gives CDR1 SGDLS, CDR2 YYNGEE. V shed 3 bases, J shed 4 bases, and the junction held 5 bases outside the gene matches. The source of this sequence is a woman in her 30s who had recovered from COVID-19. This chain joins TRBV9 and TRBJ2-1; 12 bases line up with TRBD2. Sequencing was performed on PBMCs or T cells enriched from blood (not recorded which). The CDR3 DNA follows: TGTGCCAGCAGCGAACTAGCGGGGGGTCGTTACAATGAGCAGTTCTTC. This codes for CASSELAGGRYNEQFF.